This T cell receptor (beta chain) originates from a study of T cells in localized non-small cell lung cancer. Study-wide findings and caveats: Owing to sequencing of a solitary tumor region, heterogeneity cannot be discounted. The highest T cell clonality was in uninvolved adjacent lung, above tumor. Out of the top 100 tumor clones, a median approximately 57 were seen in adjacent lung. Longer overall survival was associated with a higher density of T cells in the blood.

As regards this clone: Its antigen is still unknown.

From germline, CDR1 is LNHDA and CDR2 SQIVND (reference sequence). V lost 3 bases to trimming and J lost 6 bases, with 8 bases between them. This CDR3 has 13 amino acids. Data came from immunoSEQ multiplex PCR; TCRdb stores just in-frame clones and leaves some out. The table lists more than 9,000 clones, less than 60% of them singletons. The specimen comprised lymph node tissue, sampled before any cancer treatment. V usage is TRBV19 and J usage is TRBJ1-4; D gene ambiguous. The receptor comes from a woman aged 35 to 69 with stage II squamous cell lung carcinoma. As DNA, the CDR3 is TGTGCCAGTAGTATCAGGTTTGATGAAAAACTGTTTTTT. Encoded protein: CASSIRFDEKLFF.